Listed below are T cell receptor beta chains from one sample, sequenced in a study of cytomegalovirus exposure and HLA in healthy donors. Only in-frame clones appear in the TCRdb table, and some are missing; sequencing was by immunoSEQ multiplex PCR. The table records around 140,000 clones, 75% to 90% of them present only once. What was sequenced was PBMCs. These receptors all stem from a woman aged 18 to 35 in good health and CMV-seronegative. Both conserved end residues are part of each CDR3. A D gene is named only where the DNA matches it firmly. Part of the rows lack a size; the others show once, few, many or a class for expanded clones.

v_gene	j_gene	abundance	d_gene	CDR3nt	CDR3aa
TRBV2	TRBJ2-6	NA	NA	TGTGCCAGCATTCCGTACTACACTCTCTCTGGGGCCAACGTCCTGACTTTC	CASIPYYTLSGANVLTF
TRBV2	TRBJ2-2	NA	TRBD2	TGTGCCAGCATGGGACTAGCGGGGGTAACCGGGGAGCTGTTTTTT	CASMGLAGVTGELFF
TRBV4-2	TRBJ2-3	NA	NA	TGTGCCAGCAGCCAAGAACGGCTAGTGGGGGCGAGCACAGATACGCAGTATTTT	CASSQERLVGASTDTQYF
TRBV14	TRBJ1-6	NA	TRBD1	TGTGCCAGCAGCTGCCAACCGGGACAGGGGTATTCACCCCTCCACTTT	CASSCQPGQGYSPLHF
TRBV19	TRBJ1-5	few	NA	TGTGCCAGTAGTCTACAGGGTTATCAACGGAATCAGCCCCAGCATTTT	CASSLQGYQRNQPQHF
TRBV18	TRBJ2-6	once	NA	TGTGCCAGCTCACCTACCTGGACCGGGGGCTCTGGGGCCAACGTCCTGACTTTC	CASSPTWTGGSGANVLTF
TRBV15	TRBJ1-1	NA	TRBD1	TGTGCCACCAGCAGACGCCGGACAGGATTGAACACTGAAGCTTTCTTT	CATSRRRTGLNTEAFF
TRBV27	TRBJ1-4	once	NA	TGTGCCAGCAGTACACAGGGAGATGAAAAACTGTTTTTT	CASSTQGDEKLFF
TRBV10-3	TRBJ1-6	few	NA	TGTGCCATCAGTGGGACTGGGGTGGCACCCCTCCACTTT	CAISGTGVAPLHF
TRBV19	TRBJ1-4	NA	NA	TGTGCCAGTAGTACGAGGACAGCGGTTAATGAAAAACTGTTTTTT	CASSTRTAVNEKLFF
TRBV6-5	TRBJ2-1	once	NA	TGTGCCAGCAGTTACCACATAGGGTCGGAGGATGAGCAGTTCTTC	CASSYHIGSEDEQFF
TRBV6-1	TRBJ1-3	NA	NA	TGTGCCAGCAGTGCGGTCATGAGCTCTGGAAACACCATATATTTT	CASSAVMSSGNTIYF
TRBV5-1	TRBJ2-7	NA	TRBD2	TGCGCCAGCACATTGGGGGGAGCGGGGGAGTACGAGCAGTACTTC	CASTLGGAGEYEQYF
TRBV7-8	TRBJ1-5	NA	NA	TGTGCCAGCAGCTTAGCCTGGCATCAGCCCCAGCATTTT	CASSLAWHQPQHF
TRBV2	TRBJ2-1	NA	NA	TGTGCCAGCAGCGATATAAGGGGGACCTACAATGAGCAGTTCTTC	CASSDIRGTYNEQFF
TRBV14	TRBJ2-3	NA	NA	TGTGCCAGCAGCCAAGTCCGTACGCAGTATTTT	CASSQVRTQYF
TRBV6-5	TRBJ1-6	NA	NA	TGTGCCAGCAGACCTAGGCCAGGGCGGTCACCCCTCCACTTT	CASRPRPGRSPLHF
TRBV10-3	TRBJ1-2	NA	TRBD1	TGTGCCATAGGGGACAGGGCGAACGCTAACTATGGCTACACCTTC	CAIGDRANANYGYTF
TRBV6-1	TRBJ2-7	NA	NA	TGTGCCAGCAGTGAACACACCTCCTACGAGCAGTACTTC	CASSEHTSYEQYF
TRBV6-5	TRBJ2-2	NA	NA	TGTGCCAGCACCGTAACAGGGTCCGGGGAGCTGTTTTTT	CASTVTGSGELFF
TRBV19	TRBJ1-5	NA	TRBD1	TGTGCCAGTGCGGACAGGGGGCATCAGCCCCAGCATTTT	CASADRGHQPQHF
TRBV5-1	TRBJ2-3	NA	NA	TGCGCCAGCAGCGCGGGGCTCTCGGGGACAGATACGCAGTATTTT	CASSAGLSGTDTQYF
TRBV7-3	TRBJ2-1	NA	TRBD2	TGTGCCAGCAGCGACCAGGCGTGGACTAGCGGTATTGATGAGCAGTTCTTC	CASSDQAWTSGIDEQFF
TRBV29-1	TRBJ2-1	NA	TRBD2	TGCAGCGTTACGGGGGGGAGCTCCTACAATGAGCAGTTCTTC	CSVTGGSSYNEQFF
TRBV5-4	TRBJ2-7	NA	TRBD1	TGTGCCAGCAGCTCGCGACAGGGCTACGAGCAGTACTTC	CASSSRQGYEQYF
TRBV19	TRBJ2-7	NA	NA	TGTGCCAGTAGTATAACTACGACCTACGAGCAGTACTTC	CASSITTTYEQYF
TRBV6-5	TRBJ2-5	NA	TRBD2	TGTGCCAGCAGGCGGGGGGGCTGGGAGACCCAGTACTTC	CASRRGGWETQYF
TRBV12-2	TRBJ1-1	once	NA	TGTGCAAGTCGCCGGACAGGGCGGGACACTGAAGCTTTCTTT	CASRRTGRDTEAFF
TRBV5-4	TRBJ2-7	NA	TRBD2	TGTGCCAGCAAGAAGCGGGGGGGCCCCTACGAGCAGTACTTC	CASKKRGGPYEQYF
TRBV5-4	TRBJ2-7	NA	NA	TGTGCCAGCAGCGGCCGGGGGGCGAAAGTCCACGAGCAGTACTTC	CASSGRGAKVHEQYF
TRBV29-1	TRBJ1-1	NA	NA	TGCAGCGTTGAAGATCACGCCAGGGCGGCTGAAGCTTTCTTT	CSVEDHARAAEAFF
TRBV15	TRBJ1-1	once	NA	TGTGCCACCAGAAACCCCAGGGGCACTGAAGCTTTCTTT	CATRNPRGTEAFF
TRBV5-4	TRBJ2-2	few	NA	TGTGCCAGCAGCTTGGAAGAGACCGGGGAGCTGTTTTTT	CASSLEETGELFF
TRBV9	TRBJ2-7	NA	TRBD1	TGTGCCAGCAGCCTCCGACAGGGGCCCGCCTACGAGCAGTACTTC	CASSLRQGPAYEQYF
TRBV28	TRBJ2-3	NA	TRBD2	TGTGCCAGCAGTTCCCTCGTAGCGGGGGGGCGAACAGATACGCAGTATTTT	CASSSLVAGGRTDTQYF
TRBV7-9	TRBJ1-2	once	NA	TGTGCCAGCGAGGGCAGTACATATCCTCGAGGTGGCTACACCTTC	CASEGSTYPRGGYTF
TRBV4-1	TRBJ1-1	NA	NA	TGCGCCAGCAGCCAAGAAATTGACAGGCGAACGAACACTGAAGCTTTCTTT	CASSQEIDRRTNTEAFF
TRBV6-5	TRBJ2-7	NA	NA	TGTGCCAGCAGTCTAGGGGCCATCCACGAGCAGTACTTC	CASSLGAIHEQYF
TRBV7-9	TRBJ1-1	NA	NA	TGTGCCAGCAGCTCCTCGAACAGCCCTGAAGCTTTCTTT	CASSSSNSPEAFF
TRBV6-5	TRBJ2-7	NA	NA	TGTGCCAGCAGTCCTCTACTAGGGTTGACCTACGAGCAGTACTTC	CASSPLLGLTYEQYF
TRBV5-6	TRBJ1-6	NA	TRBD1	TGTGCCAGCAGCGGCCGACAGGGAGTATCACCCCTCCACTTT	CASSGRQGVSPLHF
TRBV7-3	TRBJ2-1	once	TRBD1	TGTGCCAGCAGCTCTACAGGGGGCGCGTCGGACAATGAGCAGTTCTTC	CASSSTGGASDNEQFF
TRBV7-2	TRBJ2-7	NA	TRBD1	TGTGCCAGCAGCTTGTTGAGACAGGGGATGGGGGAGCAGTACTTC	CASSLLRQGMGEQYF
TRBV9	TRBJ2-1	NA	NA	TGTGCCAGCAGCGTAAGGTGGAGCTCCTACAATGAGCAGTTCTTC	CASSVRWSSYNEQFF
TRBV6-1	TRBJ2-1	once	TRBD2	TGTGCCAGCAGTGAACTAGCGGGGGGGTACAATGAGCAGTTCTTC	CASSELAGGYNEQFF
TRBV7-9	TRBJ2-3	once	TRBD1	TGTGCCAGCAGCTTAACAGGGGTGATAGATACGCAGTATTTT	CASSLTGVIDTQYF
TRBV5-1	TRBJ2-1	NA	NA	TGCGCCAGCAGCCAACCCAGGGGTGATGAGCAGTTCTTC	CASSQPRGDEQFF
TRBV6-1	TRBJ1-5	NA	NA	TGTGCCAGCAGTGAACTTAGGGGAGCGGGGGAATACTGGCCCCAGCATTTT	CASSELRGAGEYWPQHF
TRBV19	TRBJ1-1	NA	NA	TGTGCCAGTAGTATCCTGGGCCCGAACACTGAAGCTTTCTTT	CASSILGPNTEAFF